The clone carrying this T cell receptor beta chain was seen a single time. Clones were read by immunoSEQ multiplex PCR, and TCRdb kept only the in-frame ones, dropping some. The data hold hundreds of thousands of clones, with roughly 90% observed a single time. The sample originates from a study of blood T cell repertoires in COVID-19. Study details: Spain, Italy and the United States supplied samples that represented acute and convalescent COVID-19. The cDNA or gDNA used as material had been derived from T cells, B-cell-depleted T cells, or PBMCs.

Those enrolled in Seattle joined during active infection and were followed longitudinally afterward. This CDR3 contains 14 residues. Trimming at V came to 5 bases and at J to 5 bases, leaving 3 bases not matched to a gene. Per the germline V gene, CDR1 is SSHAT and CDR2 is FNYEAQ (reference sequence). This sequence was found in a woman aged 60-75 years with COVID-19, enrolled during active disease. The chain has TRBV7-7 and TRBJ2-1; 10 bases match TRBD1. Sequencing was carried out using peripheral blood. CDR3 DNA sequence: TGTGCCAGCAGCAGGACAGGGGGGGACAATGAGCAGTTCTTC. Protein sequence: CASSRTGGDNEQFF.